Only one count was recorded for the clone carrying this T cell receptor (beta chain). As yet, its antigen is unknown. The sample has other DNA sequences that encode this CDR3 too. The V and J ends lost 0 bases and 2 bases, in that order; junction bases with no gene match: 1. Germline V lookup: CDR1 MNHEY, CDR2 SVGAGI. The length of the CDR3 is 14 residues. Naive CD8 cells lacked CD45RO and underwent positive selection for CCR7, leaving out terminally differentiated effector memory CD45RA+ cells. These data are taken from a study of shared clonotypes between healthy human individuals. Study results and caveats: Some clonotypes were shared by all four sorted-subset donors, while others were not shared. The non-shared ones had lower generation probabilities than the shared ones.

Genomic DNA per cell subset filled all wells of several immunoSEQ plates. Sequencing used immunoSEQ multiplex PCR; TCRdb keeps in-frame clones, though not all of them. The sample includes about 2 million clones, approximately 94% seen only once; the top ten take roughly 1.1%. Sequencing was carried out using naive CD8+ T cells sorted from blood. This clonotype originated in a man aged 18-30 years in good health. The chain has TRBV6-5 and TRBJ2-7, with 7 bases identical to TRBD1. The CDR3 DNA follows: TGTGCCAGCAGTTACTCGGGACAGACCTACGAGCAGTACTTC. Amino acids: CASSYSGQTYEQYF.